This note documents a single T cell receptor beta chain sequence. The repertoire was sequenced with immunoSEQ multiplex PCR; TCRdb's copy has only in-frame clones and lacks some. The table records about 180,000 clones, over 70% of them present only once. The germline V gene has CDR1 LGHNA and CDR2 YSLEER. The CDR3 sequence is 16 residues long. The V and J ends lost 1 base and 5 bases respectively, with 18 bases between them. These data come from a study of blood T cell repertoires in COVID-19. In the study overall: Donors in the United States, Italy and Spain gave samples during acute or convalescent COVID-19.

This TCR was sampled from a man between 60 and 75 years old who had been exposed to COVID-19. Sequences were obtained from PBMCs or T cells enriched from blood (not recorded which). V is TRBV4-3 and J is TRBJ2-7, with no clear D. The CDR3 nucleotides are TGCGCCAGCAGCCAAGCACGCAGCCCCAGGTTCCACGAGCAGTACTTC. Translating it yields CASSQARSPRFHEQYF.